Each of the 13 T cell receptor beta chains below was sequenced from the same sample in a study of blood T cell repertoires in COVID-19. Clones were sequenced by immunoSEQ multiplex PCR, and TCRdb holds only the in-frame ones, with some missing. In the table there are 180,000 or so clones, about 88% of which are singletons. Material: peripheral blood. All receptors derive from a woman aged 80 or older in a cohort sampled during active or convalescent COVID-19.

The J gene is TRBJ2-2, the V gene TRBV12-5, with a weak D call TRBD1 (6 bases). Trimming stripped 6 bases from V and 2 bases from J, with 16 bases between. CDR1 and CDR2 from the germline V gene are LGHNT and FRNRAP. CDR3 length: 16 residues. This CDR3 reads CASGAGQPFNTGELFF. CDR3 bases: TGTGCTAGTGGCGCCGGACAGCCTTTCAACACCGGGGAGCTGTTTTTT.

This chain links TRBV30 with TRBJ1-4, with D perhaps matching TRBD1 (5 bases). The V and J ends lost 4 bases and 1 base respectively, with 10 bases between them. The length of the CDR3 is 14 residues. Germline CDR1 GTSNPN, CDR2 SVGIG (reference sequence). The CDR3 here is CAWTVGGTNEKLFF. Here the CDR3 DNA reads TGTGCCTGGACGGTGGGGGGAACTAATGAAAAACTGTTTTTT. Combining the CDR3 with reference TRBV30 and TRBJ1-4 gives the whole variable domain SQTIHQWPATLVQPVGSPLSLECTVEGTSNPNLYWYRQAAGRGLQLLFYSVGIGQISSEVPQNLSASRPQDRQFILSSKKLLLSDSGFYLCAWTVGGTNEKLFFGSGTQLSVL.

The table lists this clone with a count of one. The chain carries TRBV18 and TRBJ1-4, with TRBD1 identical over 9 bases. CDR1 is KGHSH and CDR2 is LQKENI in the germline V gene. The ends lost 4 bases at V and 2 bases at J; junction bases unmatched: 5. The CDR3 contains 16 residues. The CDR3 nucleotides read TGTGCCAGCTCACTTGGACAGGGGTTGACTAATGAAAAACTGTTTTTT. As protein: CASSLGQGLTNEKLFF.

This rearrangement joins TRBV7-9 to TRBJ2-1, with TRBD2 matching 8 bases. After removal of 6 bases from V and 8 bases from J, the junction contained 21 bases not matched to a gene. The germline CDR1 and CDR2 sequences are SEHNR and FQNEAQ (reference sequence). The CDR3 has 18 residues. The CDR3 bases are TGTGCCAGCAGTAACCTACGGGGGACGGGAGGGCCAGGGGATGAGCAGTTCTTC. Amino acids: CASSNLRGTGGPGDEQFF.

The chain carries TRBV3-1 (or the pseudogene TRBV3-2) and TRBJ1-3; D might be TRBD1 (6 bases). Trimming removed 1 base at V and 2 bases at J, with 12 bases between. Germline CDR1 is LGHDT and CDR2 is YNNKEL (reference sequence). This CDR3 region has 16 residues. CDR3 in DNA: TGTGCCAGCAGCCAAGGGGGACAAACCCCTGGAAACACCATATATTTT. It encodes CASSQGGQTPGNTIYF.

This sequence joins TRBV20-1 and TRBJ2-3, with TRBD2 matching over 9 bases. V lost 3 bases, J lost 2 bases, and 9 bases stayed unmatched. Per the germline V gene, CDR1 is DFQATT and CDR2 is SNEGSKA (reference sequence). The length of the CDR3 is 16 residues. The chain's CDR3 is CSASIGLAGNTDTQYF. The CDR3 DNA reads TGCAGTGCTAGTATTGGCCTAGCGGGGAACACAGATACGCAGTATTTT.

The chain is built from TRBV3-1 (or the pseudogene TRBV3-2) and TRBJ1-1, with 7 bases matching TRBD1. V shed 3 bases, J shed 5 bases, and the junction held 3 bases outside the gene matches. Germline CDR1 is LGHDT and CDR2 is YNNKEL (reference sequence). The CDR3 is made up of 13 amino acids. DNA for the CDR3: TGTGCCAGCAGCCAGCAGACAGGGACTGAAGCTTTCTTT. The encoded protein is CASSQQTGTEAFF.

The chain carries TRBV5-4 and TRBJ2-3; 7 bases fit TRBD2. Germline V CDR1 and CDR2: SGHNT, YYREEE (reference sequence). CDR3 length: 14 amino acids. J lost 3 bases, V lost 4 bases, and 5 bases had no gene match. The CDR3 loop reads CASSPGRETDTQYF. The CDR3 coding sequence is TGTGCCAGCAGCCCAGGGAGGGAAACAGATACGCAGTATTTT.

V and J are TRBV5-8 and TRBJ2-3; perhaps TRBD1 as D (6 bases). This CDR3 has 13 amino acids. Trimming took 5 bases from V and 6 from J, leaving 13 bases between them. From germline, CDR1 is SGHTS and CDR2 YDEGEE. CDR3 amino acids: CASRNRGGDTQYF. In nucleotides, the CDR3 is TGTGCCAGCAGGAACCGTGGGGGCGATACGCAGTATTTT.

This clone was detected only a few times. The rearrangement uses TRBV6-5 and TRBJ1-5, with 8 bases lining up with TRBD1. In germline, CDR1 is MNHEY, CDR2 SVGAGI. The CDR3 runs 14 residues. Germline trimming cut 6 bases from V and 4 bases from J; bases unmatched to any gene: 5. This CDR3 reads CASSLTGANQPQHF. Written as DNA, the CDR3 is TGTGCCAGCAGCTTGACAGGGGCAAATCAGCCCCAGCATTTT.

V is TRBV7-9 and J is TRBJ1-3; no firm D call. Trimming pared 1 base from V and 0 bases from J, leaving 4 bases between. Germline V CDR1 and CDR2: SEHNR, FQNEAQ (reference sequence). The CDR3 covers 14 residues. CDR3 sequence reads: CASSLVLSGNTIYF. The CDR3 coding sequence is TGTGCCAGCAGCTTAGTCCTCTCTGGAAACACCATATATTTT.

This clone was found a few times. The J gene is TRBJ1-2, the V gene TRBV7-9; no clear D. This CDR3 comprises 11 residues. From germline, CDR1 is SEHNR and CDR2 FQNEAQ (reference sequence). Trimming stripped 3 bases from V and 6 bases from J, with 5 bases between. CDR3 sequence reads: CASSFNHGYTF. CDR3 nucleotides: TGTGCCAGCAGCTTTAATCATGGCTACACCTTC. The full variable domain, in which reference TRBV7-9 and TRBJ1-2 provide the parts outside the CDR3, is DTGVSQNPRHKITKRGQNVTFRCDPISEHNRLYWYRQTLGQGPEFLTYFQNEAQLEKSRLLSDRFSAERPKGSFSTLEIQRTEQGDSAMYLCASSFNHGYTFGSGTRLTVV.

This rearrangement joins TRBV18 to TRBJ2-3, with TRBD1 matching over 10 bases. From germline, CDR1 is KGHSH and CDR2 LQKENI. The CDR3 spans 15 residues. V lost 3 bases to trimming and J lost 12 bases; unmatched junction nucleotides: 12. The CDR3 region has the DNA TGTGCCAGCTCACCGCAACCCCCGGACAGGGGGTTTCAGTATTTT. Translation gives CASSPQPPDRGFQYF.